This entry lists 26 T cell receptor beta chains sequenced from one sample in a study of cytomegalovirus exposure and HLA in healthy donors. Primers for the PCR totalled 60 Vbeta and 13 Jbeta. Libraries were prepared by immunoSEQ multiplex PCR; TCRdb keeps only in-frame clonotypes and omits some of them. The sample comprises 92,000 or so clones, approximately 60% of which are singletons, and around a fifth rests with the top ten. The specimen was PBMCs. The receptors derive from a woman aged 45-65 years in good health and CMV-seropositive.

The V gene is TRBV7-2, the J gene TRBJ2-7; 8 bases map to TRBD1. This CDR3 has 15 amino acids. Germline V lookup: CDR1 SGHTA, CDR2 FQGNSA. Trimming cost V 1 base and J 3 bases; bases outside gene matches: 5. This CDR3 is CASSLEAGGIYEQYF. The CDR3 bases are TGTGCCAGCAGCTTAGAAGCAGGGGGCATCTACGAGCAGTACTTC.

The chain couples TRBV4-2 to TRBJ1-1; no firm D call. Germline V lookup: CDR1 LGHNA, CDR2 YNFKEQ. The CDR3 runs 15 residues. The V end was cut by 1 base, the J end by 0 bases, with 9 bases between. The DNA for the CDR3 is TGTGCCAGCAGCCAAGGAGCGGGGTTGAACACTGAAGCTTTCTTT. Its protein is CASSQGAGLNTEAFF.

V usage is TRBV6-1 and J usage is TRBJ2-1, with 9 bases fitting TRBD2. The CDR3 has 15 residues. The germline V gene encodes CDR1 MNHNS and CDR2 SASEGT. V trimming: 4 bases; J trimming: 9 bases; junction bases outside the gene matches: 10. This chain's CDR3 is CASSVEWRGGSEQFF. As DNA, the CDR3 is TGTGCCAGCAGTGTGGAATGGCGGGGGGGAAGTGAGCAGTTCTTC.

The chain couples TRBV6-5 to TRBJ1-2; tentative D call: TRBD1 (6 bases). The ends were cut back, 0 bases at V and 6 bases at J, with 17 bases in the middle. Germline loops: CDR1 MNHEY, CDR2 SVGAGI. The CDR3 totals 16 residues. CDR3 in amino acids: CASSYSWSAGENGYTF. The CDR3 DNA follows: TGTGCCAGCAGTTACTCTTGGTCGGCAGGGGAGAATGGCTACACCTTC.

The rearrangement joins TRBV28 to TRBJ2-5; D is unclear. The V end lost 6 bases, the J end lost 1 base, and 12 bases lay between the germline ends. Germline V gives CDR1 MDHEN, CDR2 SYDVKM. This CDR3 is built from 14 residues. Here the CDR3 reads CASSVTELQETQYF. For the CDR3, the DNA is TGTGCCAGCAGCGTTACAGAGCTCCAAGAGACCCAGTACTTC.

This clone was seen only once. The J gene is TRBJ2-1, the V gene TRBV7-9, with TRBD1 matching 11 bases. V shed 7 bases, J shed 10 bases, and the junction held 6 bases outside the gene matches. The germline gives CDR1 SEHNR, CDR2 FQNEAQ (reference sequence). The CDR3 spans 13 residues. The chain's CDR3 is CASIGTGGSEQFF. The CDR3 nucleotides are TGTGCCAGCATCGGGACAGGGGGGAGCGAGCAGTTCTTC.

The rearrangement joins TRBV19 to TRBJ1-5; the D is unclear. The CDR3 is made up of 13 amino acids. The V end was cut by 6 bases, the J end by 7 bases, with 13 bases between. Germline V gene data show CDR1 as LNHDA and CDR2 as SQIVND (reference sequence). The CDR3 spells CASSLNPVQPQHF. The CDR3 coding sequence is TGTGCCAGTAGCCTAAATCCTGTACAGCCCCAGCATTTT.

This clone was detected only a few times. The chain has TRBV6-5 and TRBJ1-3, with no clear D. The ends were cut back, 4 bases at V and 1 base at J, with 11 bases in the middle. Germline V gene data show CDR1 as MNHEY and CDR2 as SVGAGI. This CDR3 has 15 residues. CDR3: CASSLDLTSGNTIYF. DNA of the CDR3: TGTGCCAGCAGTTTGGATCTGACTTCTGGAAACACCATATATTTT.

The CDR3 DNA follows: TGTGCCAGCAGTCAAGGGACAGAACTCACTGAAGCTTTCTTT. Its protein product is CASSQGTELTEAFF. The chain is built from TRBV25-1 and TRBJ1-1, with 7 bases fitting TRBD1. The CDR3 covers 14 residues. The germline V gene encodes CDR1 MGHDK and CDR2 SYGVNS. V dropped 5 bases and J dropped 4; count of bases not matched to a gene: 7.

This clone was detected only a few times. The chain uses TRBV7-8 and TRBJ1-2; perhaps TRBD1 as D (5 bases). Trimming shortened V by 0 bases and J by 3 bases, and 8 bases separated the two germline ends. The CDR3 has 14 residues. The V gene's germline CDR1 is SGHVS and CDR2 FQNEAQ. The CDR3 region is CASSLAVRDYGYTF. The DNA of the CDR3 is TGTGCCAGCAGCTTAGCGGTCAGGGACTATGGCTACACCTTC.

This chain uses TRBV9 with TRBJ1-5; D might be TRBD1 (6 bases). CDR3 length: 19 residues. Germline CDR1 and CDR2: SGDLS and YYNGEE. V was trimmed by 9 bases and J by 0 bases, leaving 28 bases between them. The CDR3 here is CANARTGRRPIYSNQPQHF. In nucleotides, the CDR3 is TGTGCCAACGCGAGAACAGGGCGTCGTCCTATTTATAGCAATCAGCCCCAGCATTTT.

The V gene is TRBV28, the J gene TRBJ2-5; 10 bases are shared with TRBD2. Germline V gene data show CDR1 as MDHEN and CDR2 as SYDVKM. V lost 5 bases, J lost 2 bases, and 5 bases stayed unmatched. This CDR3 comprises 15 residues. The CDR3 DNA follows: TGTGCCAGCAGTCCACTAGCGGGGATACAAGAGACCCAGTACTTC. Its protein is CASSPLAGIQETQYF.

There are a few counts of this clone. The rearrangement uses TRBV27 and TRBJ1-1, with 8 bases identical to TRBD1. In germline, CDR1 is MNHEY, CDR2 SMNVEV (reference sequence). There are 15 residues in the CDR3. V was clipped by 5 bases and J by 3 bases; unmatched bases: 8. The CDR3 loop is CASSLSMDRDTEAFF. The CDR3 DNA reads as TGTGCCAGCAGTCTAAGTATGGACAGGGACACTGAAGCTTTCTTT.

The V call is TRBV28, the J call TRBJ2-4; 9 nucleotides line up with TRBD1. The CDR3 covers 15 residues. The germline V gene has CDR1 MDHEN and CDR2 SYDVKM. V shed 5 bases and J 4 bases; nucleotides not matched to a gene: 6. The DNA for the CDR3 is TGTGCCAGCAGTACCGGGACAGGGAGTAAAAACATTCAGTACTTC. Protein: CASSTGTGSKNIQYF. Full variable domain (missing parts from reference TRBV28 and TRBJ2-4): DVKVTQSSRYLVKRTGEKVFLECVQDMDHENMFWYRQDPGLGLRLIYFSYDVKMKEKGDIPEGYSVSREKKERFSLILESASTNQTSMYLCASSTGTGSKNIQYFGAGTRLSVL.

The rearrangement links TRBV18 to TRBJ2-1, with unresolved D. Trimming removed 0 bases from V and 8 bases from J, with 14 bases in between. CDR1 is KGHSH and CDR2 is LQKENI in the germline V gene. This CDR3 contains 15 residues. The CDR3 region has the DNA TGTGCCAGCTCACCACCGCTCAGCAACCGGGATGAGCAGTTCTTC. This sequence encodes CASSPPLSNRDEQFF. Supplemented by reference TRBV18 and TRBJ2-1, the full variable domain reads NAGVMQNPRHLVRRRGQEARLRCSPMKGHSHVYWYRQLPEEGLKFMVYLQKENIIDESGMPKERFSAEFPKEGPSILRIQQVVRGDSAAYFCASSPPLSNRDEQFFGPGTRLTVL.

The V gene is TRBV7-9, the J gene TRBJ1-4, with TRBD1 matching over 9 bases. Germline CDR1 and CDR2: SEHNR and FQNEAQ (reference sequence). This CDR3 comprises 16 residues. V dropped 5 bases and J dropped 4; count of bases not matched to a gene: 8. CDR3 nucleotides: TGTGCCAGCAGCCCCCGGGACAGGGAGATTAATGAAAAACTGTTTTTT. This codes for CASSPRDREINEKLFF.

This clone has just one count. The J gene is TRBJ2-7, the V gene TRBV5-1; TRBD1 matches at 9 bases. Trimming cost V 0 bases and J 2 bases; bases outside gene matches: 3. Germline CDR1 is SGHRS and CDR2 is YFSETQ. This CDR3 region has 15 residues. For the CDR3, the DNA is TGCGCCAGCAGCTTGGAAGGGACAGGGACCTACGAGCAGTACTTC. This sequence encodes CASSLEGTGTYEQYF. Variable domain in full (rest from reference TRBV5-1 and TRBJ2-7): KAGVTQTPRYLIKTRGQQVTLSCSPISGHRSVSWYQQTPGQGLQFLFEYFSETQRNKGNFPGRFSGRQFSNSRSEMNVSTLELGDSALYLCASSLEGTGTYEQYFGPGTRLTVT.

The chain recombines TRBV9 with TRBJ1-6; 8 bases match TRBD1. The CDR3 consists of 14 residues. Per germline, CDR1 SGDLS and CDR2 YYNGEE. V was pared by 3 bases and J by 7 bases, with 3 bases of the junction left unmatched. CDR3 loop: CASSGQGMNSPLHF. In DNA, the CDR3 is TGTGCCAGCAGCGGACAGGGGATGAATTCACCCCTCCACTTT.

Here the CDR3 reads CASSSGQGMNTEAFF. CDR3 in DNA: TGTGCCAGCAGCTCAGGACAGGGAATGAACACTGAAGCTTTCTTT. The chain couples TRBV5-4 to TRBJ1-1; 8 nucleotides match TRBD1. The CDR3 extends over 15 amino acids. Trimming at V came to 3 bases and at J to 0 bases, leaving 4 bases not matched to a gene. Germline values: CDR1 SGHNT, CDR2 YYREEE (reference sequence).

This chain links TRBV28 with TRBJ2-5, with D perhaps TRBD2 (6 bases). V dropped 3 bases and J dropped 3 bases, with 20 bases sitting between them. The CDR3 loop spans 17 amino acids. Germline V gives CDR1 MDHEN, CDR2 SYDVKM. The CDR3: CASSLRDEGTHKETQYF. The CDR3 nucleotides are TGTGCCAGCAGTTTGAGGGATGAGGGGACTCATAAAGAGACCCAGTACTTC.

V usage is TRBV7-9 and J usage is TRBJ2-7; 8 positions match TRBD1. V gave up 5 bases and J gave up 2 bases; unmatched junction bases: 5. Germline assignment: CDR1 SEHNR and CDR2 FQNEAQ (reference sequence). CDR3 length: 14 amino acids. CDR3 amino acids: CASSRGDRPYEQYF. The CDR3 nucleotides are TGTGCCAGCAGCCGAGGGGACAGGCCCTACGAGCAGTACTTC.

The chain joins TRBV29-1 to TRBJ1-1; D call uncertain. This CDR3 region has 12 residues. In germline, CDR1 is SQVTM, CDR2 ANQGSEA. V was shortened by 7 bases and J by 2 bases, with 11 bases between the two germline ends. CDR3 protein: CSGIRGNTEAFF. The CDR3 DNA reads TGCAGCGGTATACGAGGAAACACTGAAGCTTTCTTT.

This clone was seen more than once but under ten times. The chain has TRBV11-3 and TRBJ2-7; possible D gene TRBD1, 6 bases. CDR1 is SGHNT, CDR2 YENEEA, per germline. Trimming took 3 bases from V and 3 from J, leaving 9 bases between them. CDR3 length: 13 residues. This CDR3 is CASSFSQGYEQYF. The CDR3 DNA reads TGTGCCAGCAGCTTTTCACAGGGCTACGAGCAGTACTTC.

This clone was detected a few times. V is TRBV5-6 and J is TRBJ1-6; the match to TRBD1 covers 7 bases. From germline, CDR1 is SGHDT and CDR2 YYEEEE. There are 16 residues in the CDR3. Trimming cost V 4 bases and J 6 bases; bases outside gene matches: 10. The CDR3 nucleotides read TGTGCCAGCAGCCGTGCCGGGACAGTTAGTAATTCACCCCTCCACTTT. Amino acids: CASSRAGTVSNSPLHF.

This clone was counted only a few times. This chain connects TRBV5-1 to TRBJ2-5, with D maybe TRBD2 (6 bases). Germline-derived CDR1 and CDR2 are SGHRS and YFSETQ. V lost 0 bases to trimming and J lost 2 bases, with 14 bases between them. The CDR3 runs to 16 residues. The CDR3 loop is CASSLGLAGRQETQYF. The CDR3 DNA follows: TGCGCCAGCAGCTTGGGTCTGGCGGGGCGACAAGAGACCCAGTACTTC. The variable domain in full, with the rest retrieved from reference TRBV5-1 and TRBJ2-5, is KAGVTQTPRYLIKTRGQQVTLSCSPISGHRSVSWYQQTPGQGLQFLFEYFSETQRNKGNFPGRFSGRQFSNSRSEMNVSTLELGDSALYLCASSLGLAGRQETQYFGPGTRLLVL.

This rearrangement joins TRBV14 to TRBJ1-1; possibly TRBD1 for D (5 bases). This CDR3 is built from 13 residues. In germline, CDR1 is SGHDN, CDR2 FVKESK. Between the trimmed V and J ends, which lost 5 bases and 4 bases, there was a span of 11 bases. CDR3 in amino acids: CASSFSGRTEAFF. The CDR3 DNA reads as TGTGCCAGCAGCTTTTCAGGGCGCACTGAAGCTTTCTTT.